Listed here are 21 T cell receptor beta chains from one sample, sequenced in a study of beta chain features in type 1 diabetes. The isolated RNA, all of it, was reverse transcribed, so expressed TCRB transcripts were what got sequenced. Assay: immunoSEQ multiplex PCR; the TCRdb copy retains only in-frame clones and omits some. Found here are some 270,000 clones, 8% of them singletons; the top ten hold 1%. Sequenced sample: central memory CD4+ T cells from blood. These receptors all stem from a young woman in good health.

The J gene is TRBJ1-2, the V gene TRBV7-8, with D possibly matching TRBD1 (5 bases). This CDR3 contains 12 residues. Trimming left V 1 base short and J 5 bases short, with 5 bases between. Germline CDR1 is SGHVS and CDR2 is FQNEAQ. CDR3 coding DNA: TGTGCCAGCAGCTTAGGGGGGTATGGCTACACCTTC. It is translated as CASSLGGYGYTF.

This chain connects TRBV4-3 to TRBJ2-3; no reliable D call. V lost 4 bases to trimming and J lost 7 bases, with 27 bases between them. The CDR3 covers 18 residues. Germline V lookup: CDR1 LGHNA, CDR2 YSLEER. The CDR3 spells CASSRQFPSFVFQNTQYF. In DNA form, the CDR3 reads TGCGCCAGCAGCCGACAATTCCCCTCCTTCGTTTTTCAGAATACGCAGTATTTT.

This clone was seen only a few times. This chain joins TRBV2 and TRBJ2-7; D perhaps matches TRBD2 (5 bases). The germline V gene encodes CDR1 SNHLY and CDR2 FYNNEI. The CDR3 has 16 residues. Trimming cost V 11 bases and J 0 bases, with 23 bases left between them. CDR3 DNA sequence: TGTGCCGGCGCGGACTCTATCGTTCGGAGCTCCTACGAGCAGTACTTC. This gives the protein CAGADSIVRSSYEQYF. Filled out from reference TRBV2 and TRBJ2-7, the complete variable domain reads EPEVTQTPSHQVTQMGQEVILRCVPISNHLYFYWYRQILGQKVEFLVSFYNNEISEKSEIFDDQFSVERPDGSNFTLKIRSTKLEDSAMYFCAGADSIVRSSYEQYFGPGTRLTVT.

The chain joins TRBV10-3 to TRBJ1-2; D may be TRBD1 (5 bases). The V end was cut by 5 bases, the J end by 6 bases, with 13 bases between. CDR1 is ENHRY, CDR2 SYGVKD, per germline. This CDR3 comprises 13 residues. The chain's CDR3 is CAISPEGRNGYTF. The DNA of the CDR3 is TGTGCCATCAGTCCTGAGGGGAGGAATGGCTACACCTTC.

This clone was detected only a few times. The V and J genes are TRBV7-9 and TRBJ2-5, with 7 bases identical to TRBD2. The junction had 4 bases not matched to a gene; V was cut back by 5 bases and J by 7 bases. Germline CDR1 SEHNR, CDR2 FQNEAQ (reference sequence). The CDR3 runs 12 residues. The DNA for the CDR3 is TGTGCCAGCAGCGCGGGGGAGGGGACCCAGTACTTC. Translating gives CASSAGEGTQYF.

The chain couples TRBV29-1 to TRBJ2-3; D is uncertain. CDR1 is SQVTM and CDR2 is ANQGSEA in the germline V gene. The CDR3 spans 10 residues. V was pared by 7 bases and J by 8 bases, with 10 bases between. Here the CDR3 DNA reads TGCAGCGCGAGTCATGGTACGCAGTATTTT. It encodes CSASHGTQYF.

This clone came up many times. CDR3: CASRSLDMYGYTF. CDR3 DNA: TGTGCCAGTAGAAGCCTAGATATGTATGGCTACACCTTC. The gene calls are TRBV19 and TRBJ1-2, with D unresolved. Germline V gives CDR1 LNHDA, CDR2 SQIVND (reference sequence). CDR3 length equals 13 residues. The V gene lost 6 bases and the J gene lost 5 bases, with 13 bases spanning the gap. Using reference TRBV19 and TRBJ1-2 for the parts outside the CDR3, the full variable domain is DGGITQSPKYLFRKEGQNVTLSCEQNLNHDAMYWYRQDPGQGLRLIYYSQIVNDFQKGDIAEGYSVSREKKESFPLTVTSAQKNPTAFYLCASRSLDMYGYTFGSGTRLTVV.

This clone was counted between two and nine times. The chain is built from TRBV5-6 and TRBJ2-7; TRBD1 aligns across 9 bases. V lost 5 bases and J lost 1; bases outside the gene matches: 10. Per germline, CDR1 SGHDT and CDR2 YYEEEE. The CDR3 contains 16 residues. The CDR3, as DNA: TGTGCCAGCAGTCTGGCAGGGGACAGGGTGTCCTACGAGCAGTACGTC. Its translation: CASSLAGDRVSYEQYV.

The chain recombines TRBV7-2 with TRBJ1-3; D may be TRBD1 (5 bases). V gave up 7 bases and J gave up 7 bases, with 17 bases separating them. The CDR3 covers 14 residues. Germline CDR1 is SGHTA and CDR2 is FQGNSA. The CDR3 DNA reads as TGTGCCAGCACCCCTACGCCCGGGGCGAACACCATATATTTT. Encoded protein: CASTPTPGANTIYF.

The chain is built from TRBV2 and TRBJ1-5; D might be TRBD1 (5 bases). The CDR3 extends over 13 amino acids. Germline CDR1 is SNHLY and CDR2 is FYNNEI. The V gene lost 8 bases and the J gene lost 6 bases, with 14 bases spanning the gap. The DNA for the CDR3 is TGTGCCAGCCTCCAGGGATTGGGTCAGCCCCAGCATTTT. Translated: CASLQGLGQPQHF.

This clone was picked up many times. The chain combines TRBV28 with TRBJ2-5; the D is unclear. Germline assignment: CDR1 MDHEN and CDR2 SYDVKM. The CDR3 covers 11 residues. Trimming pared 5 bases from V and 11 bases from J, leaving 12 bases between. Here the CDR3 DNA reads TGTGCCAGCAGTCTAACGGAAACTCAGTACTTC. Translated: CASSLTETQYF.

This clone occurred a few times. The rearrangement uses TRBV30 and TRBJ2-7; D perhaps matches TRBD2 (5 bases). Germline CDR1 GTSNPN, CDR2 SVGIG (reference sequence). The V end lost 3 bases, the J end lost 0 bases, and 12 bases lay between the germline ends. The CDR3 extends over 14 amino acids. The CDR3 reads CAWSGMGISYEQYF. The CDR3 coding sequence is TGTGCCTGGAGCGGGATGGGGATCTCCTACGAGCAGTACTTC.

The chain recombines TRBV11-2 with TRBJ2-5; no firm D call. Trimming pared 4 bases from V and 4 bases from J, leaving 13 bases between. The CDR3 has 14 residues. The germline gives CDR1 SGHAT, CDR2 FQNNGV. CDR3 DNA sequence: TGTGCCAGCAGCTCCCCCTCCGGGTCAGAGACCCAGTACTTC. Translation gives CASSSPSGSETQYF.

This clone came up a few times. The rearrangement joins TRBV11-2 to TRBJ1-4; no clear D gene. Germline V CDR1 and CDR2: SGHAT, FQNNGV. CDR3 size: 13 residues. Trimming took 0 bases from V and 8 from J, leaving 7 bases between them. The CDR3: CASSLDLGEKLFF. For the CDR3, the DNA is TGTGCCAGCAGCTTAGACCTTGGGGAAAAACTGTTTTTT.

The V and J genes are TRBV30 and TRBJ1-1; D unresolved. The CDR3 spans 12 residues. Between the trimmed V and J ends, which lost 6 bases and 1 base, there was a span of 9 bases. From germline, CDR1 is GTSNPN and CDR2 SVGIG (reference sequence). This CDR3 is CACQPRNTEAFF. Here the CDR3 DNA reads TGTGCCTGCCAACCGCGGAACACTGAAGCTTTCTTT.

This clone was seen a handful of times. V and J are TRBV19 and TRBJ2-6; D gene uncertain. CDR1 and CDR2 from the germline V gene are LNHDA and SQIVND (reference sequence). The V end was cut by 7 bases, the J end by 3 bases, with 13 bases between. The CDR3 has 15 amino acids. In DNA, the CDR3 is TGTGCCAGTAAACGTTGGGTTAATGGGGCCAACGTCCTGACTTTC. This sequence encodes CASKRWVNGANVLTF.

The table lists this clone with many counts. Other nucleotide sequences in the sample specify the same CDR3. The chain combines TRBV18 with TRBJ2-6; no clear D gene. Germline V gives CDR1 KGHSH, CDR2 LQKENI. The ends were cut back, 2 bases at V and 0 bases at J, with 2 bases in the middle. The CDR3 length is 14 residues. The CDR3 sequence is CASSPSSGANVLTF. DNA for the CDR3: TGTGCCAGCTCACCAAGCTCTGGGGCCAACGTCCTGACTTTC.

This clone was recorded many times. This sequence joins TRBV2 and TRBJ1-2; D is ambiguous. The V end was cut by 4 bases, the J end by 4 bases, with 7 bases between. The CDR3 has 12 residues. Germline CDR1 reads SNHLY; CDR2 reads FYNNEI. The CDR3 DNA reads as TGTGCCAGCAGTGGCGACGGCTATGGCTACACCTTC. This translates into CASSGDGYGYTF.

The V gene is TRBV6-5, the J gene TRBJ1-2; D is unresolved. Trimming removed 4 bases at V and 3 bases at J, with 9 bases between. The V gene's germline CDR1 is MNHEY and CDR2 SVGAGI. The CDR3 spans 13 residues. The CDR3: CASSSHAYYGYTF. The CDR3 region has the DNA TGTGCCAGCAGTTCTCACGCCTACTATGGCTACACCTTC.

Ten or more counts support this clone. V usage is TRBV27 and J usage is TRBJ2-4; D remains ambiguous. The CDR3 spans 16 residues. V was trimmed by 3 bases and J by 0 bases, leaving 12 bases between them. Per the germline V gene, CDR1 is MNHEY and CDR2 is SMNVEV (reference sequence). CDR3 sequence: CASSLYGEGAKNIQYF. The CDR3 region has the DNA TGTGCCAGCAGTTTGTACGGAGAAGGAGCCAAAAACATTCAGTACTTC.

This clone was counted a few times. V usage is TRBV11-3 and J usage is TRBJ2-1; 9 bases are a match to TRBD2. This CDR3 has 13 residues. V lost 1 base to trimming and J lost 10 bases; unmatched junction nucleotides: 2. CDR1 is SGHNT, CDR2 YENEEA, per germline. The CDR3 DNA reads TGTGCCAGCAGCTTAGTTCTAGCGGGGGAGCAGTTCTTC. Translation gives CASSLVLAGEQFF.